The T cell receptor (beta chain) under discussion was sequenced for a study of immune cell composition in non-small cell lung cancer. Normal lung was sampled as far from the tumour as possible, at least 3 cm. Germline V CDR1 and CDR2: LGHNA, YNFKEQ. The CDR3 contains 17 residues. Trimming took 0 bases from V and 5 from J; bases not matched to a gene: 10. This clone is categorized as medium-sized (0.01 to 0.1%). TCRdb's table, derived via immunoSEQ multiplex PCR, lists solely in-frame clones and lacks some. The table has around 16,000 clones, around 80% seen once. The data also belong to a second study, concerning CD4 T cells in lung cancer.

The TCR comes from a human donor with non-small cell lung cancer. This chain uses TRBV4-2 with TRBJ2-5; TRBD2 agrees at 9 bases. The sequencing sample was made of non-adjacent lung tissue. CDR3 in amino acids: CASSQERSGGPTETQYF. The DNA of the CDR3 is TGTGCCAGCAGCCAAGAGCGGAGCGGGGGGCCGACTGAGACCCAGTACTTC.